This TCR beta chain was documented in a study of spatial heterogeneity in lung cancer. Study overall: Donation came from some 72 patients with untreated early-stage non-small cell lung cancer. The average appearance count of each unique TCR and UMI combination in raw reads was more than eight.

General study points: At tumor resection, ubiquitous expanded TCRs were detected in blood more often than later.

As to this clonotype: What it binds is unknown.

V lost 7 bases, J lost 8 bases, and 12 bases lay in between. The germline gives CDR1 MNHEY, CDR2 SVGAGI. CDR3 size: 13 residues. Time point: blood at routine non-recurrence follow-up after resection. TCRdb re-analysed the 5' RACE reads in MiXCR, keeping a single row per CDR3 protein. Of 85,000 to 100,000 distinct CDR3 sequences listed, roughly a fifth are singletons. The sequence was obtained from a male donor with early-stage non-small cell lung cancer. This sequence joins TRBV6-5 and TRBJ1-6; TRBD1 is a possible D gene (5 bases). The source material was PBMCs, sampled at follow-up. The CDR3 sequence: CASTQGMDSPLHF. The CDR3 DNA is TGTGCCAGCACCCAGGGAATGGATTCACCCCTCCACTTT.